This T cell receptor beta chain was profiled in a study of blood T cell repertoires in COVID-19. About the research overall: COVID-19 samples, acute and convalescent, were from the United States, Italy and Spain.

Original processing methods: Researchers report that nucleated cell counts were estimated from reference gene primer amplification. Sequencing was performed with immunoSEQ multiplex PCR; in TCRdb, only in-frame clones are kept and a portion is missing. V and J calls and clone size are those listed in that table; D and trimming were worked out from the DNA. The sample consists of approximately 89,000 clones, about 83% of them appearing once. Germline assignment: CDR1 SGHDT and CDR2 YYEEEE. The CDR3 length is 13 residues. Trimming pared 2 bases from V and 9 bases from J, leaving 9 bases between. The material sequenced was peripheral blood. The chain has TRBV5-6 and TRBJ1-6; D is undetermined. The source is a human donor in a cohort sampled during active COVID-19. The CDR3 bases are TGTGCCAGCAGCTTTAGACTTATTTCACCCCTCCACTTT. It specifies CASSFRLISPLHF.